The 32 T cell receptor beta chains in this list originate from one sample, sequenced in a study of cytomegalovirus exposure and HLA in healthy donors. 60 Vbeta and 13 Jbeta primers were used in PCR. The assay was immunoSEQ multiplex PCR, and TCRdb's table has in-frame clones only and misses some. This table has fewer than 120,000 clones, around 79% appearing once. Sequenced sample: PBMCs. These receptors were collected from a woman aged 30 to 39 in good health and CMV-seronegative.

This clone was observed a handful of times. The chain recombines TRBV5-8 with TRBJ2-2, with no clear D. Between the trimmed V and J ends, which lost 0 bases and 6 bases, there was a span of 9 bases. The germline CDR1 and CDR2 sequences are SGHTS and YDEGEE. The CDR3 totals 14 residues. The CDR3 DNA follows: TGTGCCAGCAGCTTGGGTGGGCCGTCCGGGGAGCTGTTTTTT. Translation gives CASSLGGPSGELFF. The whole variable domain, filled in from reference TRBV5-8 and TRBJ2-2, reads EAGVTQSPTHLIKTRGQQATLRCSPISGHTSVYWYQQALGLGLQFLLWYDEGEERNRGNFPPRFSGRQFPNYSSELNVNALELEDSALYLCASSLGGPSGELFFGEGSRLTVL.

The chain carries TRBV5-4 and TRBJ1-2; D remains unclear. Trimming removed 0 bases from V and 2 bases from J, with 11 bases in between. The CDR3 loop spans 15 amino acids. Per the germline V gene, CDR1 is SGHNT and CDR2 is YYREEE (reference sequence). CDR3 DNA sequence: TGTGCCAGCAGCTTGGTATCAGGATACAACTATGGCTACACCTTC. It encodes CASSLVSGYNYGYTF. The full variable domain, completed using reference TRBV5-4 and TRBJ1-2, is ETGVTQSPTHLIKTRGQQVTLRCSSQSGHNTVSWYQQALGQGPQFIFQYYREEENGRGNFPPRFSGLQFPNYSSELNVNALELDDSALYLCASSLVSGYNYGYTFGSGTRLTVV.

The rearrangement uses TRBV28 and TRBJ2-7; perhaps TRBD2 as D (5 bases). V was pared by 2 bases and J by 7 bases, with 12 bases between. The CDR3 runs to 13 residues. From germline, CDR1 is MDHEN and CDR2 SYDVKM. CDR3 DNA sequence: TGTGCCAGCAGTTTAGGCGGCAGGAGGGAGCAGTACTTC. This sequence encodes CASSLGGRREQYF.

This chain joins TRBV7-9 and TRBJ1-1; TRBD1 is a possible D gene (5 bases). Per the germline V gene, CDR1 is SEHNR and CDR2 is FQNEAQ (reference sequence). This CDR3 has 12 residues. V was cut by 0 bases and J by 11 bases, with 10 bases left in between. CDR3 DNA sequence: TGTGCCAGCAGCTTAGCAGCAGGGTGGGCTTTCTTT. This codes for CASSLAAGWAFF.

This clone has a handful of counts. The chain combines TRBV6-5 with TRBJ1-1; a weak D match, TRBD1 (6 bases). The CDR3 spans 13 residues. The V and J ends lost 4 bases and 5 bases respectively, with 11 bases between them. The germline gives CDR1 MNHEY, CDR2 SVGAGI. The CDR3 coding sequence is TGTGCCAGCAGTTGGGGGGGGCGAACTGAAGCTTTCTTT. It translates to CASSWGGRTEAFF.

This clone was seen a handful of times. The V and J genes are TRBV2 and TRBJ2-6, with no clear D. The germline gives CDR1 SNHLY, CDR2 FYNNEI. Trimming cost V 2 bases and J 0 bases, with 5 bases left between them. This CDR3 has 15 amino acids. The CDR3 DNA is TGTGCCAGCAGTGAACTATTCTCTGGGGCCAACGTCCTGACTTTC. As protein: CASSELFSGANVLTF.

J is TRBJ1-4 and V is TRBV30; a possible D gene is TRBD1 (5 bases). V shed 3 bases and J shed 8 bases, with 16 bases lying between them. This CDR3 region has 14 residues. In germline, CDR1 is GTSNPN, CDR2 SVGIG (reference sequence). The CDR3 loop is CAWSSGTVVEKLFF. The CDR3, as DNA: TGTGCCTGGAGCTCGGGGACTGTAGTGGAAAAACTGTTTTTT.

This clone was detected a few times. The chain is built from TRBV4-3 and TRBJ1-2, with TRBD1 as a possible D gene (6 bases). The CDR3 covers 15 residues. With 0 bases removed from V and 4 bases from J, the gap between germline ends came to 12 bases. Germline V gene sequence: CDR1 LGHNA, CDR2 YSLEER. CDR3: CASSQDPQGSYGYTF. CDR3 DNA: TGCGCCAGCAGCCAAGATCCCCAGGGGAGCTATGGCTACACCTTC.

The chain employs TRBV27 and TRBJ1-1, with TRBD1 matching 8 bases. This CDR3 is 14 amino acids long. Germline CDR1 reads MNHEY; CDR2 reads SMNVEV (reference sequence). Unmatched junction bases numbered 9, after V lost 8 bases and J lost 4 bases. CDR3 residues: CASLTTGAVTEAFF. CDR3 nucleotides: TGTGCCAGCCTCACGACAGGGGCGGTCACTGAAGCTTTCTTT.

V usage is TRBV30 and J usage is TRBJ1-3; D uncertain. Trimming took 0 bases from V and 2 from J, leaving 8 bases between them. CDR3 length equals 14 residues. CDR1 and CDR2 (germline): GTSNPN, SVGIG (reference sequence). CDR3: CAWSVFKTGNTIYF. The DNA of the CDR3 is TGTGCCTGGAGTGTATTCAAAACTGGAAACACCATATATTTT. Together with reference TRBV30 and TRBJ1-3, the CDR3 gives the full variable domain: SQTIHQWPATLVQPVGSPLSLECTVEGTSNPNLYWYRQAAGRGLQLLFYSVGIGQISSEVPQNLSASRPQDRQFILSSKKLLLSDSGFYLCAWSVFKTGNTIYFGEGSWLTVV.

The chain recombines TRBV15 with TRBJ2-7; D might be TRBD1 (6 bases). The V end lost 4 bases, the J end lost 4 bases, and 11 bases lay between the germline ends. Germline V gene lookup returns CDR1 LNHNV and CDR2 YYDKDF (reference sequence). The CDR3 is 13 amino acids. DNA for the CDR3: TGTGCCACCAGCACCCGGGACACGTACGAGCAGTACTTC. Its translation is CATSTRDTYEQYF.

This clone was seen a single time. This chain connects TRBV29-1 to TRBJ1-1, with D unclear. Germline CDR1 and CDR2: SQVTM and ANQGSEA. Trimming cost V 1 base and J 11 bases, with 11 bases left between them. CDR3 length: 11 amino acids. The CDR3 region is CSVEGQFAAFF. The CDR3 DNA reads TGCAGCGTTGAAGGTCAGTTTGCCGCTTTCTTT. Supplemented by reference TRBV29-1 and TRBJ1-1, the full variable domain reads SAVISQKPSRDICQRGTSLTIQCQVDSQVTMMFWYRQQPGQSLTLIATANQGSEATYESGFVIDKFPISRPNLTFSTLTVSNMSPEDSSIYLCSVEGQFAAFFGQGTRLTVV.

The CDR3 nucleotides read TGTGCCAGCAGTTTCCGTTGGCAGGGTCTCGGGAATCAGCCCCAGCATTTT. Translation gives CASSFRWQGLGNQPQHF. This sequence joins TRBV28 and TRBJ1-5, with D tentatively TRBD1 (5 bases). V lost 3 bases, J lost 4 bases, and 19 bases lay in between. The germline V gene encodes CDR1 MDHEN and CDR2 SYDVKM. CDR3 length: 17 residues.

This chain uses TRBV29-1 with TRBJ2-7, with TRBD2 as a possible D gene (7 bases). V lost 6 bases to trimming and J lost 2 bases, with 17 bases between them. The CDR3 runs to 14 residues. CDR1 is SQVTM and CDR2 is ANQGSEA in the germline V gene. The chain's CDR3 is CSVWLDSGTYEQYF. As DNA, the CDR3 is TGCAGCGTCTGGCTGGACAGCGGGACCTACGAGCAGTACTTC.

The chain employs TRBV5-1 and TRBJ2-1, with D possibly being TRBD1 (5 bases). The CDR3 covers 14 residues. V was pared by 8 bases and J by 0 bases, with 12 bases between. In germline, CDR1 is SGHRS, CDR2 YFSETQ. CDR3 residues: CASIDSHSYNEQFF. The CDR3 DNA follows: TGCGCCAGTATTGACAGCCACTCCTACAATGAGCAGTTCTTC.

The table lists this clone with a few counts. This chain uses TRBV7-9 with TRBJ1-2; 8 bases fit TRBD1. CDR3 length: 15 residues. Germline V gene data show CDR1 as SEHNR and CDR2 as FQNEAQ (reference sequence). Trimming removed 4 bases from V and 6 bases from J; junction bases left unmatched: 10. The CDR3 DNA sequence: TGTGCCAGCAGCTACAACCCACAGGGGGGGGATGGCTACACCTTC. It specifies CASSYNPQGGDGYTF.

The chain joins TRBV27 to TRBJ2-1, with D perhaps matching TRBD2 (6 bases). V lost 6 bases and J 0 bases, leaving 9 bases between the germline ends. The CDR3 is made up of 14 amino acids. Germline V lookup: CDR1 MNHEY, CDR2 SMNVEV (reference sequence). The CDR3 DNA sequence: TGTGCCAGCAGCCGGGGGAGCTCCTACAATGAGCAGTTCTTC. Translated, it gives CASSRGSSYNEQFF.

The chain has TRBV6-5 and TRBJ2-1; 10 bases line up with TRBD2. J gave up 7 bases and V 1 base, and 4 bases lay outside the gene matches. Germline V gene sequence: CDR1 MNHEY, CDR2 SVGAGI. This CDR3 is 15 amino acids long. The CDR3 reads CASSYLAGGSNEQFF. The CDR3 DNA follows: TGTGCCAGCAGTTACTTAGCGGGAGGATCGAATGAGCAGTTCTTC.

This rearrangement joins TRBV4-3 to TRBJ1-6; no firm D call. The germline CDR1 and CDR2 sequences are LGHNA and YSLEER. This CDR3 comprises 13 residues. The V end lost 0 bases, the J end lost 14 bases, and 11 bases lay between the germline ends. The CDR3 here is CASSQDTQVALHF. As DNA, the CDR3 is TGCGCCAGCAGCCAAGATACCCAGGTGGCCCTCCACTTT.

The chain has TRBV11-2 and TRBJ2-7, with 8 positions matching TRBD1. Germline V gene lookup returns CDR1 SGHAT and CDR2 FQNNGV. The junction had 1 base not matched to a gene; V was cut back by 3 bases and J by 6 bases. This CDR3 comprises 12 residues. In DNA, the CDR3 is TGTGCCAGCAGCTTGACAGGGGTCGAGCAGTACTTC. Its translation: CASSLTGVEQYF.

The chain couples TRBV7-2 to TRBJ1-4, with a weak D call TRBD1 (6 bases). Germline loops: CDR1 SGHTA, CDR2 FQGNSA. The V end was cut by 7 bases, the J end by 7 bases, with 16 bases between. CDR3 size: 14 residues. The CDR3, as DNA: TGTGCCAGCAACGGCGGGGGCCTGGGTGAAAAACTGTTTTTT. Residues: CASNGGGLGEKLFF.

J is TRBJ1-2 and V is TRBV9; no firm D call. V lost 3 bases and J lost 0, with 12 bases in between. Germline CDR1 reads SGDLS; CDR2 reads YYNGEE. This CDR3 comprises 15 residues. DNA of the CDR3: TGTGCCAGCAGCGGGTGGCAAAAATCTAACTATGGCTACACCTTC. Protein sequence: CASSGWQKSNYGYTF.

This clone showed up just a few times. This chain connects TRBV18 to TRBJ1-5; a weak D match, TRBD1 (5 bases). Germline loops: CDR1 KGHSH, CDR2 LQKENI. Trimming left V 1 base short and J 4 bases short, with 11 bases between. This CDR3 contains 15 residues. CDR3 bases: TGTGCCAGCTCACCACGGACAAGCAATAATCAGCCCCAGCATTTT. Translation: CASSPRTSNNQPQHF.

This clone was counted a single time. The gene calls are TRBV2 and TRBJ2-5; TRBD2 matches 12 bases. CDR3 length: 16 residues. Germline V gives CDR1 SNHLY, CDR2 FYNNEI. J was trimmed by 0 bases and V by 6 bases; bases with no gene match: 5. CDR3 region: CASSHGLAGNQETQYF. In nucleotides, the CDR3 is TGTGCCAGCAGCCACGGACTAGCGGGGAACCAAGAGACCCAGTACTTC.

This chain joins TRBV5-4 and TRBJ2-2; D ambiguous. Per germline, CDR1 SGHNT and CDR2 YYREEE (reference sequence). The V end lost 5 bases, the J end lost 1 base, and 6 bases lay between the germline ends. This CDR3 is built from 13 residues. The CDR3 is CASRPVNTGELFF. CDR3 bases: TGTGCCAGCAGACCAGTGAACACCGGGGAGCTGTTTTTT.

V usage is TRBV30 and J usage is TRBJ2-6; TRBD2 might be the D (5 bases). V gave up 6 bases and J gave up 0 bases, with 12 bases separating them. Germline CDR1 GTSNPN, CDR2 SVGIG (reference sequence). The CDR3 contains 15 residues. The CDR3 DNA is TGTGCCTGCCGGGAACCCTACTCTGGGGCCAACGTCCTGACTTTC. It codes for CACREPYSGANVLTF.

V is TRBV4-2 and J is TRBJ2-3; weak D call: TRBD2 (6 bases). The germline V gene has CDR1 LGHNA and CDR2 YNFKEQ. V was pared by 3 bases and J by 2 bases, with 15 bases between. CDR3 length: 16 amino acids. The CDR3 loop is CASSQPRAGTTDTQYF. The CDR3 coding sequence is TGTGCCAGCAGCCAGCCACGGGCGGGGACCACAGATACGCAGTATTTT.

This sequence joins TRBV4-2 and TRBJ2-1; a weak D match, TRBD1 (6 bases). CDR3 length: 12 residues. Germline V gives CDR1 LGHNA, CDR2 YNFKEQ. Trimming shortened V by 1 base and J by 9 bases, and 7 bases separated the two germline ends. Here the CDR3 reads CASSQGRGEQFF. CDR3 nucleotides: TGTGCCAGCAGCCAAGGCAGGGGTGAGCAGTTCTTC.

This clone was counted a single time. The genes are TRBV13 and TRBJ1-2; perhaps TRBD1 as D (5 bases). V was clipped by 4 bases and J by 5 bases, with 14 bases between them. The CDR3 loop spans 14 amino acids. Germline CDR1 is PRHDT and CDR2 is FYEKMQ (reference sequence). The CDR3 region has the DNA TGTGCCAGCAGCTCTGGGGCGGGGGAGTATGGCTACACCTTC. Translated: CASSSGAGEYGYTF.

This clone has only a few counts. The chain combines TRBV29-1 with TRBJ2-7, with a possible D match to TRBD1 (8 bases). Germline values: CDR1 SQVTM, CDR2 ANQGSEA. The CDR3 contains 13 residues. V lost 3 bases and J 5 bases, leaving 14 bases between the germline ends. The CDR3 spells CSVDGQGGNEQYF. The CDR3, as DNA: TGCAGCGTTGATGGACAGGGAGGGAACGAGCAGTACTTC.

The rearrangement uses TRBV4-2 and TRBJ2-7; tentative D call: TRBD1 (6 bases). From germline, CDR1 is LGHNA and CDR2 YNFKEQ. This CDR3 has 15 amino acids. With 0 bases removed from V and 4 bases from J, the gap between germline ends came to 13 bases. Here the CDR3 reads CASSQDRTVQYEQYF. CDR3 sequence (DNA): TGTGCCAGCAGCCAAGATCGGACAGTACAATACGAGCAGTACTTC.

This clone was picked up a small number of times. The chain carries TRBV4-3 and TRBJ2-2, with 11 bases that match TRBD2. This CDR3 has 17 amino acids. Germline V lookup: CDR1 LGHNA, CDR2 YSLEER. Trimming at V came to 4 bases and at J to 4 bases, leaving 8 bases not matched to a gene. The CDR3 protein is CASSLFTSGSVTGELFF. CDR3 DNA: TGCGCCAGCAGCCTCTTCACTAGCGGGAGCGTCACCGGGGAGCTGTTTTTT.